A single TCR beta chain is shown here with its context. TCRdb reprocessed the 5' RACE reads; each CDR3 protein has one entry and no DNA is given. Its table records 300,000 or so distinct CDR3 sequences. The sample is drawn from a study of T cells expressing NK-cell markers. Study background: From sorted CD3+CD56+NKG2C+, CD3+CD56+NKG2C- and CD3+CD56-NKG2C+ T cells came the TCR beta repertoires.

Germline loops: CDR1 LGHNA, CDR2 YSLEER. This CDR3 has 19 residues. The sequence was obtained from a woman aged 18-70 years in good health. Sequencing was carried out using blood T cells: a sorted CD56 or NKG2C T cell subset, CD4+ or CD8+ T cells, or bulk PBMC T cells (not recorded which). This chain links TRBV4-3 with TRBJ2-6; TCRdb calls TRBD1, which cannot be checked without DNA. This CDR3 is CASSRGVGQGVGGANVLTF.